One and the same sample provided the 24 T cell receptor beta chains below, sequenced in a study of tumor-infiltrating lymphocytes in primary liver carcinoma (dated by TCRdb to 2016 to 2017). Total RNA and DNA were co-extracted from 20-30 mg of bulk tissue with the AllPrep DNA/RNA mini kit, without cell sorting. The reads were generated on an Illumina HiSeq 2500. Using a constant-region primer and ProtoScript II reverse transcriptase, TCRbeta-specific cDNA was reverse-transcribed from approximately 500 ng total RNA. The TCRbeta libraries were prepared through three rounds of nested multiplex PCR following a slightly modified ARM-PCR procedure. Each of the first two PCR rounds ran for around 10 cycles using multiplex TRBV1-TRBV30 forward primers together with a Cbeta reverse primer. TCRdb applied fastp at Q25 and MiXCR to the public reads, then kept only in-frame beta chains. Each CDR3 protein appears once, grouped with its most common genes and DNA. This sample has about 100,000 distinct CDR3 sequences in its table, and about 62% of those were observed once. Around 10% of the sample belongs to the ten largest clones.

The material sequenced was liver tumor tissue from sampling region 2. The cell subset or site label on this specimen signifies: tumor region T2, inferior pole. The receptors here all came from a woman aged 55-75 years with primary liver carcinoma and hepatitis B virus infection.

As to this clonotype: One end of the junction is discordant with germline, which a read error may explain. CDR3 nucleotides: TGTGCCAGCAGTTACTCGTTGGGACAGGGCACTCAAGCTTACTTT. The encoded protein is CASSYSLGQGTQAYF. The V call is TRBV6-5, the J call TRBJ1-1; TRBD1 agrees at 9 bases. CDR3 length: 15 amino acids. Germline values: CDR1 MNHEY, CDR2 SVGAGI.

This clonotype was detected ten times or more. The chain links TRBV28 to TRBJ2-1; TRBD2 matches at 13 bases. CDR3 length equals 19 residues. Germline trimming cut 5 bases from V and 2 bases from J; bases unmatched to any gene: 12. The germline V gene encodes CDR1 MDHEN and CDR2 SYDVKM. The CDR3 bases are TGTGCCAGCAGTGGTACTAGCGGGAGGGTCCAGAGAACCTACAATGAGCAGTTCTTC. It yields the protein CASSGTSGRVQRTYNEQFF.

This chain links TRBV6-2 or TRBV6-3 with TRBJ2-6, with D perhaps given as TRBD1 or TRBD2 (5 bases each). In germline, CDR1 is MNHEY, CDR2 SVGEGT. Trimming removed 5 bases from V and 0 bases from J, with 20 bases in between. This CDR3 comprises 19 residues. The CDR3 DNA sequence: TGTGCCAGCAGTACCCCTCGACTAACAGGAACCTCTGGGGCCAACGTCCTGACTTTC. This codes for CASSTPRLTGTSGANVLTF.

This chain joins TRBV11-2 and TRBJ2-7, with D perhaps matching TRBD2 (6 bases). From germline, CDR1 is SGHAT and CDR2 FQNNGV. With 4 bases removed from V and 0 bases from J, the gap between germline ends came to 13 bases. The CDR3 has 15 residues. For the CDR3, the DNA is TGTGCCAGCAGCTCAACTAGGGGACTCTCCTACGAGCAGTACTTC. Protein: CASSSTRGLSYEQYF.

This clonotype has just a few counts. A read error may be the cause here, since a much bigger clone is one base away. The chain recombines TRBV4-1 with TRBJ2-2, with 10 bases lining up with TRBD2. This CDR3 is 16 amino acids long. CDR1 is MGHRA, CDR2 YSYEKL, per germline. CDR3 DNA: TGCGCCAGCAGCCAACTAGCGGGAGTTGGCACCGGGGTGCTGTTTTTT. Translating gives CASSQLAGVGTGVLFF.

This clonotype was detected once. A clone one base away is much larger, so this may be a read error. The rearrangement links TRBV14 to TRBJ2-4; D not certain. The V gene's germline CDR1 is SGHDN and CDR2 FVKESK. The CDR3 runs 15 residues. In DNA form, the CDR3 reads TGTGTCAGCAGCCAAGATTTGGGCCCGGGCAACATTCAGTACTTC. It specifies CVSSQDLGPGNIQYF.

About this clonotype: A junction end diverges from the germline sequence, so it may reflect a read error. The chain combines TRBV4-1 with TRBJ2-6, with TRBD1 matching over 9 bases. The CDR3 is made up of 18 amino acids. CDR1 and CDR2 (germline): MGHRA, YSYEKL. CDR3 DNA sequence: TGCACCAGCAGCGACACTGGGACAGGGACCTCTGGGGCCAACGTCCTGACTTTC. Translating gives CTSSDTGTGTSGANVLTF.

In its sample, this clonotype ranks as medium-sized. The chain uses TRBV10-3 and TRBJ1-5; D perhaps matches TRBD1 (6 bases). Germline V gene data show CDR1 as ENHRY and CDR2 as SYGVKD. Between the trimmed V and J ends, which lost 0 bases and 6 bases, there was a span of 12 bases. This CDR3 region has 15 residues. DNA for the CDR3: TGTGCCATCAGTGAGTCTTTACAGGGCGGTCAGCCCCAGCATTTT. Encoded protein: CAISESLQGGQPQHF.

On this clonotype itself: This may stem from a read error, because a much larger clone lies one nucleotide away. This rearrangement joins TRBV6-2 or TRBV6-3 to TRBJ2-3; D may correspond to TRBD1 or TRBD2 (5 bases each). The CDR3 has 16 amino acids. Trimming removed 0 bases from V and 5 bases from J, with 15 bases in between. Per germline, CDR1 MNHEY and CDR2 SVGEGT. In nucleotides, the CDR3 is TGTGCCAGCAGTTACTCGCAGGGCGGGTGTCTAGATACGCAGTATTTT. Translation: CASSYSQGGCLDTQYF.

On this clonotype itself: This may stem from a read error, because a much larger clone lies one nucleotide away. V and J are TRBV5-1 and TRBJ1-5, with D unclear. Germline V gene sequence: CDR1 SGHRS, CDR2 YFSETQ. The V and J ends lost 4 bases and 1 base respectively, with 12 bases between them. The CDR3 runs 15 residues. The CDR3 region is CASSPLPGSNQPQHF. The CDR3, as DNA: TGCGCCAGCAGCCCCCTTCCCGGCAGCAATCAGCCCCAGCATTTT.

This clonotype has only a few counts. The J gene is TRBJ2-5, the V gene TRBV28; perhaps D is TRBD1 or TRBD2 (5 bases each). The V and J ends lost 6 bases and 2 bases respectively, with 16 bases between them. CDR3 length equals 15 residues. Germline CDR1 MDHEN, CDR2 SYDVKM. The CDR3 region is CASSVPRGRQETQYF. In DNA form, the CDR3 reads TGTGCCAGCAGCGTCCCCCGGGGCCGACAAGAGACCCAGTACTTC.

A word on this clonotype: One junction end does not reproduce the germline sequence, and a read error may be involved. V gene TRBV5-1 combines with J gene TRBJ1-2, with D possibly matching TRBD1 (5 bases). The CDR3 runs to 13 residues. Germline lookup yields CDR1 SGHRS and CDR2 YFSETQ. Written as DNA, the CDR3 is TGCGCCAGCAGGTCAACCGGGGACTATGGCCACACCTTC. Its protein product is CASRSTGDYGHTF.

Concerning this clonotype: The CDR3 carries no conserved terminal phenylalanine or tryptophan, so it likely arises from a read error. V gene TRBV30 combines with J gene TRBJ2-1, with TRBD2 matching over 9 bases. CDR1 GTSNPN and CDR2 SVGIG come from the germline V gene (reference sequence). The CDR3 loop spans 16 amino acids. CDR3 sequence: CAWSSSGRSSYNEQFL. The CDR3 DNA is TGTGCCTGGAGTAGCAGCGGGAGGAGCTCCTATAATGAGCAGTTCTTA.

The rearrangement joins TRBV28 to TRBJ2-3, with D tentatively TRBD2 (7 bases). The CDR3 has 13 amino acids. CDR1 MDHEN and CDR2 SYDVKM come from the germline V gene. V was pared by 7 bases and J by 6 bases, with 14 bases between. The CDR3 region is CASIGGGKDTQYF. The CDR3 nucleotides are TGTGCCAGCATTGGGGGGGGCAAGGATACGCAGTATTTT.

To note about this clonotype: The CDR3 ends on some other residue instead of the conserved phenylalanine or tryptophan, so this is likely a read error. The chain joins TRBV5-4 to TRBJ2-7; the match to TRBD1 covers 9 bases. The V gene end was trimmed by 3 bases and the J gene end by 4 bases; junction bases not matched to a gene: 5. Germline CDR1 and CDR2: SGHNT and YYREEE (reference sequence). This CDR3 is built from 14 residues. CDR3 region: CASSSGTGLYEQYL. The CDR3 nucleotides read TGTGCCAGCAGCTCCGGGACAGGGCTATACGAGCAGTACCTC.

This clonotype was counted a single time. CDR3 region: CSAILADTEAFF. CDR3 bases: TGCAGCGCTATATTGGCGGACACTGAAGCTTTCTTT. The V call is TRBV29-1, the J call TRBJ1-1; D remains ambiguous. The CDR3 length is 12 residues. V shed 7 bases and J shed 3 bases, with 12 bases lying between them. Per the germline V gene, CDR1 is SQVTM and CDR2 is ANQGSEA. Drawing the rest from reference TRBV29-1 and TRBJ1-1, the complete variable domain is SAVISQKPSRDICQRGTSLTIQCQVDSQVTMMFWYRQQPGQSLTLIATANQGSEATYESGFVIDKFPISRPNLTFSTLTVSNMSPEDSSIYLCSAILADTEAFFGQGTRLTVV.

A remark on this clonotype: Lacking the conserved final phenylalanine or tryptophan, this CDR3 likely reflects a read error. The chain has TRBV5-4 and TRBJ2-7; a weak D match, TRBD2 (6 bases). The CDR3 covers 16 residues. CDR1 SGHNT and CDR2 YYREEE come from the germline V gene (reference sequence). CDR3: CDSSPPGGKGNYEQYL. The CDR3 region has the DNA TGTGACAGCAGCCCCCCAGGCGGGAAGGGGAACTACGAGCAGTACCTC.

A word on this clonotype: At one end the junction does not follow the germline gene, possibly because of a read error. The chain employs TRBV11-2 and TRBJ2-5, with no clear D. This CDR3 region has 13 residues. The germline gives CDR1 SGHAT, CDR2 FQNNGV. The CDR3: CTSSLGIKETHYF. For the CDR3, the DNA is TGTACCAGCAGCTTGGGGATCAAAGAGACCCATTACTTC.

Remarks on this clonotype: A read error may be the cause here, since a much bigger clone is one base away. The chain carries TRBV13 and TRBJ1-1; D is perhaps TRBD1 (5 bases). The CDR3 length is 15 residues. CDR1 and CDR2 from the germline V gene are PRHDT and FYEKMQ (reference sequence). The CDR3 DNA is TGTGTCAGCAGCCGATCTAGGGGCGGGAACACTGAAGCTTTCTTT. The encoded protein is CVSSRSRGGNTEAFF.

This clonotype appeared a few times. Germline and junction disagree at one end, which may indicate a read error. The V call is TRBV6-1, the J call TRBJ1-5; D is ambiguous. The CDR3 spans 16 residues. Germline loops: CDR1 MNHNS, CDR2 SASEGT. CDR3 sequence reads: CTSTHHYPSPDQPQHF. CDR3 in DNA: TGTACCAGCACCCACCACTACCCTAGCCCCGATCAGCCCCAGCATTTT.

Concerning this clonotype itself: Possible read error: a much larger clone is one base away. J is TRBJ2-7 and V is TRBV28; weak D call: TRBD1 (6 bases). This CDR3 region has 14 residues. In germline, CDR1 is MDHEN, CDR2 SYDVKM. The CDR3 sequence is CVSSLYQGNREQYF. The DNA for the CDR3 is TGTGTCAGCAGTTTGTATCAGGGGAATCGCGAGCAGTACTTC.

Concerning this clonotype: This may be a read error: a much more frequent sequence differs by one nucleotide. The chain couples TRBV5-4 to TRBJ2-1; 12 positions agree with TRBD2. The CDR3 extends over 15 amino acids. The germline CDR1 and CDR2 sequences are SGHNT and YYREEE (reference sequence). CDR3 amino acids: CASSPGLAGNNKQFF. The CDR3 region has the DNA TGTGCCAGCAGCCCTGGACTAGCGGGAAACAATAAGCAGTTCTTC.

With regard to this clonotype: One end of the junction does not line up with germline, which may come from a read error. The chain has TRBV7-9 and TRBJ1-2, with a weak D call TRBD1 (6 bases). The length of the CDR3 is 15 residues. CDR1 is SEHNR, CDR2 FQNEAQ, per germline (reference sequence). The CDR3 loop reads CDSSLSAAGEDGYTF. DNA for the CDR3: TGTGACAGCAGCTTATCCGCGGCAGGGGAGGATGGCTACACCTTC.

The table lists this clonotype with a few counts. The chain employs TRBV28 and TRBJ2-7; possible D gene TRBD1, 6 bases. The CDR3 is made up of 16 amino acids. CDR1 and CDR2 (germline): MDHEN, SYDVKM. With 7 bases removed from V and 0 bases from J, the gap between germline ends came to 19 bases. CDR3 sequence: CASTGPSGQHSYEQYF. CDR3 coding DNA: TGTGCCAGCACTGGGCCCTCTGGACAGCACTCCTACGAGCAGTACTTC.